The 32 T cell receptor beta chains below come from one sample, sequenced in a study of blood T cell repertoires in COVID-19 (dated by TCRdb to the early 2020s). The library relied on the immunoSEQ multiplex PCR assay. In its TCRdb copy, this immuneACCESS table keeps in-frame sequences only and misses some clones. Where compared with another copy, unresolved V genes explain less than half of these, and the others have no known cause. In this sample the table shows more than 200,000 clones, approximately 81% of which occur a single time. The leading ten clones occupy 4.2% of the sample. The sequenced material came from peripheral blood. The source is a man in his fifties or sixties with acute or convalescent COVID-19.

The chain links TRBV10-3 to TRBJ2-3; D is unclear. The germline V and J ends were trimmed by 0 bases and 0 bases, with 10 bases remaining between them. Germline assignment: CDR1 ENHRY and CDR2 SYGVKD. This CDR3 is 16 amino acids long. The CDR3 DNA reads TGTGCCATCAGTGAGTCTGGGCCTGCGAGCACAGATACGCAGTATTTT. It specifies CAISESGPASTDTQYF.

This clone was seen just once. The V call is TRBV6-1, the J call TRBJ1-2; weak D call: TRBD1 (6 bases). Per the germline V gene, CDR1 is MNHNS and CDR2 is SASEGT. V lost 3 bases and J 5 bases, leaving 16 bases between the germline ends. This CDR3 region has 15 residues. The CDR3 DNA reads as TGTGCCAGCAGTGATCCCCAGGGGATGCAATATGGCTACACCTTC. Translating it yields CASSDPQGMQYGYTF.

The CDR3 loop is CASSPGGPDTQYF. The CDR3 region has the DNA TGTGCCAGCAGCCCCGGGGGGCCAGATACGCAGTATTTT. The chain links TRBV3-1 (or the pseudogene TRBV3-2) to TRBJ2-3; a possible D gene is TRBD2 (7 bases). CDR3 length: 13 residues. The germline CDR1 and CDR2 sequences are LGHDT and YNNKEL (reference sequence). The germline V and J ends were trimmed by 4 bases and 4 bases, with 9 bases remaining between them.

This sequence joins TRBV28 and TRBJ2-5; 7 bases are a match to TRBD1. Germline V gives CDR1 MDHEN, CDR2 SYDVKM. V dropped 3 bases and J dropped 5; count of bases not matched to a gene: 18. This CDR3 region has 18 residues. The CDR3 sequence: CASSFRTGGTSWGETQYF. For the CDR3, the DNA is TGTGCCAGCAGTTTCCGGACAGGTGGGACCTCCTGGGGGGAGACCCAGTACTTC.

This chain joins TRBV5-1 and TRBJ2-1; possible D gene TRBD2, 5 bases. Trimming left V 6 bases short and J 2 bases short, with 12 bases between. Germline loops: CDR1 SGHRS, CDR2 YFSETQ. There are 14 residues in the CDR3. CDR3: CASTDSETYNEQFF. Here the CDR3 DNA reads TGCGCCAGCACCGATAGCGAAACCTACAATGAGCAGTTCTTC.

In this sample, this clone turned up a few times. The chain employs TRBV6-5 and TRBJ1-5, with TRBD1 identical over 7 bases. The CDR3 has 14 amino acids. Germline-derived CDR1 and CDR2 are MNHEY and SVGAGI. V trimming: 10 bases; J trimming: 0 bases; junction bases outside the gene matches: 6. CDR3 nucleotides: TGTGCCACCCGGACAGGAGGTAGCAATCAGCCCCAGCATTTT. Its translation: CATRTGGSNQPQHF.

This clone has just one count. This rearrangement joins TRBV9 to TRBJ2-5, with TRBD2 identical over 8 bases. V dropped 3 bases and J dropped 5; count of bases not matched to a gene: 6. This CDR3 is built from 14 residues. Germline loops: CDR1 SGDLS, CDR2 YYNGEE. As DNA, the CDR3 is TGTGCCAGCAGCGAGGGACTAGGCAGGGAGACCCAGTACTTC. Amino acid sequence: CASSEGLGRETQYF.

This rearrangement joins TRBV29-1 to TRBJ2-3, with TRBD2 matching over 12 bases. This CDR3 spans 14 amino acids. Germline-derived CDR1 and CDR2 are SQVTM and ANQGSEA. The trim removed 7 bases at V and 6 bases at J, leaving 8 bases unmatched. The CDR3, as DNA: TGCAGCGCCACCGGGACTAGCGGGTTTGATACGCAGTATTTT. Translated: CSATGTSGFDTQYF.

The gene calls are TRBV4-2 and TRBJ2-7; TRBD1 matches at 7 bases. CDR3 length: 14 residues. In germline, CDR1 is LGHNA, CDR2 YNFKEQ. J was trimmed by 3 bases and V by 0 bases; bases with no gene match: 2. In nucleotides, the CDR3 is TGTGCCAGCAGCCAAGATCGGGACAGCTACGAGCAGTACTTC. It is translated as CASSQDRDSYEQYF.

V usage is TRBV24-1 and J usage is TRBJ1-6; D gene unclear. CDR1 and CDR2 from the germline V gene are KGHDR and SFDVKD. Between the trimmed V and J ends, which lost 3 bases and 8 bases, there was a span of 10 bases. CDR3 length: 14 residues. The DNA for the CDR3 is TGTGCCACCAGTGATCGGTCCTTACATTCACCCCTCCACTTT. This encodes CATSDRSLHSPLHF.

The genes are TRBV28 and TRBJ2-7; 12 bases align to TRBD2. V lost 4 bases, J lost 2 bases, and 3 bases stayed unmatched. This CDR3 has 15 residues. Germline assignment: CDR1 MDHEN and CDR2 SYDVKM. The CDR3 is CASSSGLAGTYEQYF. DNA of the CDR3: TGTGCCAGCAGTTCTGGACTAGCGGGAACCTACGAGCAGTACTTC.

The chain recombines TRBV7-3 with TRBJ2-3; the match to TRBD2 covers 7 bases. Trimming cost V 5 bases and J 8 bases; bases outside gene matches: 13. CDR1 and CDR2 from the germline V gene are SGHTA and FQGTGA. The CDR3 extends over 15 amino acids. The CDR3 loop reads CASSRDGLAASTQYF. The CDR3 DNA sequence: TGTGCCAGCAGCCGCGACGGTCTAGCGGCTAGTACGCAGTATTTT.

This clone occurred a few times. CDR3 DNA sequence: TGTGCCAGCCTAGGGGGCGCGACGAACACTGAAGCTTTCTTT. Protein product: CASLGGATNTEAFF. The V and J genes are TRBV28 and TRBJ1-1; 7 bases are a match to TRBD1. CDR1 is MDHEN and CDR2 is SYDVKM in the germline V gene. Unmatched junction bases numbered 7, after V lost 8 bases and J lost 1 base. The CDR3 length is 14 residues.

Worth noting for this clone: Other nucleotide sequences in the sample specify the same CDR3. This rearrangement joins TRBV5-4 to TRBJ2-2; tentatively, D is TRBD1 (5 bases). Trimming took off 2 bases at V and 3 bases at J, with 11 bases between the two ends. Germline V gives CDR1 SGHNT, CDR2 YYREEE (reference sequence). CDR3 size: 15 residues. CDR3 sequence: CASSFPQGDTGELFF. As DNA, the CDR3 is TGTGCCAGCAGCTTCCCGCAGGGTGACACCGGGGAGCTGTTTTTT.

This clone was counted only a few times. The chain combines TRBV5-1 with TRBJ1-2; 7 bases are shared with TRBD1. The CDR3 has 14 amino acids. The germline V gene has CDR1 SGHRS and CDR2 YFSETQ. V trimming: 0 bases; J trimming: 10 bases; junction bases outside the gene matches: 9. The CDR3 DNA sequence: TGCGCCAGCAGCTTGGGCCGGGACAGATATTTCTACACCTTC. It encodes CASSLGRDRYFYTF.

V gene TRBV4-1 combines with J gene TRBJ2-2; D is perhaps TRBD2 (5 bases). Trimming left V 0 bases short and J 5 bases short, with 10 bases between. CDR1 is MGHRA, CDR2 YSYEKL, per germline. The CDR3 runs to 15 residues. The CDR3 reads CASSQESSGTGELFF. The CDR3 region has the DNA TGCGCCAGCAGCCAAGAATCCAGCGGAACCGGGGAGCTGTTTTTT.

This clone was detected once. The chain joins TRBV4-3 to TRBJ1-1, with 7 bases fitting TRBD1. This CDR3 region has 20 residues. Trimming removed 0 bases from V and 0 bases from J; junction bases left unmatched: 16. Germline V lookup: CDR1 LGHNA, CDR2 YSLEER. The CDR3 region has the DNA TGCGCCAGCAGCCAAGATCCCGACGTACTTGGGGACAGTTTGAACACTGAAGCTTTCTTT. It is translated as CASSQDPDVLGDSLNTEAFF.

This clone was counted only a few times. This sequence joins TRBV6-4 and TRBJ1-2; 9 positions match TRBD1. Per germline, CDR1 MRHNA and CDR2 SNTAGT. The CDR3 totals 14 residues. V trimming: 5 bases; J trimming: 8 bases; junction bases outside the gene matches: 9. CDR3 in amino acids: CASSPLGQGTGYTF. The CDR3 region has the DNA TGTGCCAGCAGTCCCCTGGGACAGGGTACGGGCTACACCTTC.

The chain couples TRBV2 to TRBJ1-3; a weak D match, TRBD1 (5 bases). The CDR3 spans 13 residues. Trimming cost V 6 bases and J 3 bases, with 9 bases left between them. In germline, CDR1 is SNHLY, CDR2 FYNNEI. DNA of the CDR3: TGTGCCAGCAGAGCCCAGGGTGGAAACACCATATATTTT. It specifies CASRAQGGNTIYF. The full variable domain, with the rest looked up from reference TRBV2 and TRBJ1-3, is EPEVTQTPSHQVTQMGQEVILRCVPISNHLYFYWYRQILGQKVEFLVSFYNNEISEKSEIFDDQFSVERPDGSNFTLKIRSTKLEDSAMYFCASRAQGGNTIYFGEGSWLTVV.

This sequence joins TRBV12-3 or TRBV12-4 and TRBJ2-7; D may be TRBD2 (6 bases). CDR3 length equals 13 residues. Trimming shortened V by 3 bases and J by 5 bases, and 11 bases separated the two germline ends. The CDR3: CASSFPGTDEQYF. CDR3 DNA sequence: TGTGCCAGCAGTTTCCCCGGGACTGACGAGCAGTACTTC.

The rearrangement joins TRBV6-1 to TRBJ2-2; possibly TRBD2 for D (5 bases). The germline V gene encodes CDR1 MNHNS and CDR2 SASEGT. V lost 2 bases and J 7 bases, leaving 11 bases between the germline ends. This CDR3 contains 14 residues. The CDR3 nucleotides read TGTGCCAGCAGTGAAAGAGGGCCGGTCGGGGAGCTGTTTTTT. Translated: CASSERGPVGELFF.

This clone was detected a few times. The CDR3 loop is CASSQASGRAGDTQYF. The DNA for the CDR3 is TGTGCCAGCAGCCAGGCTAGCGGGAGGGCAGGAGATACGCAGTATTTT. The rearrangement joins TRBV4-2 to TRBJ2-3, with 12 bases that match TRBD2. In germline, CDR1 is LGHNA, CDR2 YNFKEQ. The CDR3 loop spans 16 amino acids. The J segment lost 5 bases and the V segment lost 3 bases, leaving 6 bases of the junction unmatched.

The table lists this clone with a few counts. The V call is TRBV7-3, the J call TRBJ1-6; TRBD1 matches 8 bases. This CDR3 spans 14 amino acids. Germline CDR1 is SGHTA and CDR2 is FQGTGA. V shed 4 bases, J shed 10 bases, and the junction held 6 bases outside the gene matches. CDR3 DNA sequence: TGTGCCAGCAGCTCCAGGGGGCCGAAGTCACCCCTCCACTTT. Protein sequence: CASSSRGPKSPLHF.

The rearrangement uses TRBV18 and TRBJ2-1; no firm D call. CDR1 is KGHSH, CDR2 LQKENI, per germline. CDR3 length: 12 amino acids. V dropped 3 bases and J dropped 9 bases, with 9 bases sitting between them. The CDR3 is CASSPRPSEQFF. The DNA for the CDR3 is TGTGCCAGCTCACCCCGCCCCAGTGAGCAGTTCTTC.

The J gene is TRBJ1-2, the V gene TRBV4-2, with 7 positions matching TRBD1. The J segment lost 2 bases and the V segment lost 5 bases, leaving 2 bases of the junction unmatched. This CDR3 is 13 amino acids long. CDR1 is LGHNA and CDR2 is YNFKEQ in the germline V gene. CDR3 protein: CASSSTGNYGYTF. The CDR3 DNA reads TGTGCCAGCAGCTCGACAGGGAACTATGGCTACACCTTC.

The chain carries TRBV6-5 and TRBJ1-1; maybe TRBD1 (5 bases). CDR1 MNHEY and CDR2 SVGAGI come from the germline V gene. The germline V and J ends were trimmed by 6 bases and 1 base, with 9 bases remaining between them. This CDR3 has 13 residues. The CDR3 loop reads CASRDNTNTEAFF. The DNA for the CDR3 is TGTGCCAGCAGGGACAACACGAACACTGAAGCTTTCTTT.

The CDR3 sequence is CASSQDNTDTQYF. The CDR3 DNA reads as TGTGCCAGCAGCCAAGATAACACAGATACGCAGTATTTT. This chain joins TRBV3-1 (or the pseudogene TRBV3-2) and TRBJ2-3; D is ambiguous. Per the germline V gene, CDR1 is LGHDT and CDR2 is YNNKEL (reference sequence). Trimming removed 0 bases from V and 2 bases from J, with 3 bases in between. This CDR3 is built from 13 residues.

The chain has TRBV2 and TRBJ2-5, with TRBD2 identical over 8 bases. CDR3 length: 13 amino acids. Per germline, CDR1 SNHLY and CDR2 FYNNEI. V lost 7 bases to trimming and J lost 2 bases; unmatched junction nucleotides: 3. CDR3: CASIGTSQETQYF. The CDR3, as DNA: TGTGCCAGCATTGGGACTAGTCAAGAGACCCAGTACTTC.

The chain has TRBV6-5 and TRBJ2-7; 14 nucleotides line up with TRBD2. The CDR3 has 14 residues. CDR1 and CDR2 from the germline V gene are MNHEY and SVGAGI. The V segment lost 6 bases and the J segment 7 bases; nucleotides outside the gene matches: 5. CDR3 amino acids: CASSWTSGGPEQYF. The CDR3 coding sequence is TGTGCCAGCAGCTGGACTAGCGGGGGGCCAGAGCAGTACTTC.

The chain joins TRBV28 to TRBJ2-7, with D perhaps TRBD2 (6 bases). The germline gives CDR1 MDHEN, CDR2 SYDVKM. The CDR3 has 15 residues. V was clipped by 7 bases and J by 1 base, with 17 bases between them. CDR3 loop: CASNGGFYLSYEQYF. The DNA for the CDR3 is TGTGCCAGCAATGGGGGGTTTTACCTTTCCTACGAGCAGTACTTC.

The rearrangement links TRBV2 to TRBJ2-7; 8 bases are shared with TRBD1. Germline assignment: CDR1 SNHLY and CDR2 FYNNEI. J was trimmed by 3 bases and V by 3 bases; bases with no gene match: 1. This CDR3 comprises 13 residues. CDR3 in DNA: TGTGCCAGCAGTGAGGGACAGGTCTACGAGCAGTACTTC. Translating it yields CASSEGQVYEQYF.

The gene calls are TRBV11-3 and TRBJ2-2; D gene ambiguous. The CDR3 consists of 14 residues. V lost 1 base and J 7 bases, leaving 10 bases between the germline ends. Germline assignment: CDR1 SGHNT and CDR2 YENEEA. CDR3 sequence (DNA): TGTGCCAGCAGCTTAGTTCCCGGCGGCGGGGAGCTGTTTTTT. Translating it yields CASSLVPGGGELFF. Supplemented by reference TRBV11-3 and TRBJ2-2, the full variable domain reads EAGVVQSPRYKIIEKKQPVAFWCNPISGHNTLYWYLQNLGQGPELLIRYENEEAVDDSQLPKDRFSAERLKGVDSTLKIQPAELGDSAVYLCASSLVPGGGELFFGEGSRLTVL.